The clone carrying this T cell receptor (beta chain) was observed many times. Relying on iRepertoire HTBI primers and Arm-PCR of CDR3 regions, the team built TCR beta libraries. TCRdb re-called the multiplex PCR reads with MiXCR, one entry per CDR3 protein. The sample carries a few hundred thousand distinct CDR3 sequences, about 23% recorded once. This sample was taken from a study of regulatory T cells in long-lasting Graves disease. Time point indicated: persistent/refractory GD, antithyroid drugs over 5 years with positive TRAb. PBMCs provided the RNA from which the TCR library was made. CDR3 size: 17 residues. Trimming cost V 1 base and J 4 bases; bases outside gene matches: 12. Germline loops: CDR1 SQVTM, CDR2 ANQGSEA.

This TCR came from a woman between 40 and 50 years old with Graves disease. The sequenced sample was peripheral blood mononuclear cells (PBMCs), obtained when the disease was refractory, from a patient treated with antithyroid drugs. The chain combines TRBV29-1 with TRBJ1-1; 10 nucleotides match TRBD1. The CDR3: CSVEGTRDRGAITEAFF. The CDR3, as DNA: TGCAGCGTTGAAGGCACCCGGGACAGGGGAGCGATCACTGAAGCTTTCTTT.